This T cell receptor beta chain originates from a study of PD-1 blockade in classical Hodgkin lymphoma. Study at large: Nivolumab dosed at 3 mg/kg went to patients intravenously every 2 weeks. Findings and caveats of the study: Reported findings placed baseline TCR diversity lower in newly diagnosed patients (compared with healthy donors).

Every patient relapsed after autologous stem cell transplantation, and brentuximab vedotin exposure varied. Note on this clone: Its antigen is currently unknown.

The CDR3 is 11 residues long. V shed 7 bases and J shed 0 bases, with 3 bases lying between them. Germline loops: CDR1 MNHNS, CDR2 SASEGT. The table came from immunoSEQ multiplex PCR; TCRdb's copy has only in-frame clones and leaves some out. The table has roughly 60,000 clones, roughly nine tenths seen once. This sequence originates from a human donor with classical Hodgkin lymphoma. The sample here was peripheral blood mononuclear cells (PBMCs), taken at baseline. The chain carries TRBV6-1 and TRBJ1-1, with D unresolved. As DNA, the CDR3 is TGTGCCAGCACGCTGAACACTGAAGCTTTCTTT. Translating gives CASTLNTEAFF.